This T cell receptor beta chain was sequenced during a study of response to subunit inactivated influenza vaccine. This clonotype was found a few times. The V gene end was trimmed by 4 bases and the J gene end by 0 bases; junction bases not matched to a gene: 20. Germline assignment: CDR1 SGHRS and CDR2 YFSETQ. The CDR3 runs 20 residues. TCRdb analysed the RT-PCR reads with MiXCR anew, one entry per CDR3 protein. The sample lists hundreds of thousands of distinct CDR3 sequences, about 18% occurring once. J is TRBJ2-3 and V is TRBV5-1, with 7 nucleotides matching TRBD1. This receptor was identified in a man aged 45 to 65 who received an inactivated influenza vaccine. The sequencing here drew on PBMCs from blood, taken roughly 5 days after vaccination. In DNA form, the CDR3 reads TGCGCCAGCAGCAATCGGGACGGCGAAAAGGGGGCGTATAGCACAGATACGCAGTATTTT. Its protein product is CASSNRDGEKGAYSTDTQYF.